This T cell receptor (beta chain) was documented in a study of blood T cell repertoires in COVID-19. Whole-study context: The United States, Italy and Spain were the sources of the acute and convalescent COVID-19 samples.

The germline V and J ends were trimmed by 0 bases and 0 bases, with 16 bases remaining between them. CDR1 is SNHLY and CDR2 is FYNNEI in the germline V gene. The length of the CDR3 is 18 residues. Original processing notes: The authors estimated nucleated cell counts from reference gene primer amplification. Clones were sequenced by immunoSEQ multiplex PCR, and TCRdb holds only the in-frame ones, with some missing. That table furnishes V, J and clone size, whereas the DNA furnished D and trimming. The data contain roughly 100,000 clones, roughly four fifths of them seen just once; the ten biggest clones take up about 5%.

This chain links TRBV2 with TRBJ2-3; maybe TRBD1 (8 bases). The sample comprised peripheral blood. The TCR was taken from a man in his fifties or sixties with acute or convalescent COVID-19. The CDR3 is CASSEARGTGSSTDTQYF. The CDR3 nucleotides read TGTGCCAGCAGTGAAGCGCGGGGGACAGGATCTAGCACAGATACGCAGTATTTT. The full variable domain, its missing parts supplied by reference TRBV2 and TRBJ2-3, is EPEVTQTPSHQVTQMGQEVILRCVPISNHLYFYWYRQILGQKVEFLVSFYNNEISEKSEIFDDQFSVERPDGSNFTLKIRSTKLEDSAMYFCASSEARGTGSSTDTQYFGPGTRLTVL.